This TCR beta chain was profiled in a study of T cell responses to AZD1222 COVID-19 vaccine. This table comes from immunoSEQ multiplex PCR, and its TCRdb copy is limited to in-frame clones, with some not included. The sample records fewer than 90,000 clones, about 88% being singletons. Per the germline V gene, CDR1 is SGHTA and CDR2 is FQGNSA. Losses at the gene ends were 1 base for V and 1 base for J; bases not matched to a gene: 6. The CDR3 is 16 residues long. Sequencing was performed on peripheral blood, taken on day 0 of AZD1222 vaccination. The TCR comes from an adult in good health. The chain couples TRBV7-2 to TRBJ2-7, with TRBD2 matching 8 bases. The CDR3 DNA reads as TGTGCCAGCAGCTTAGGAGGGTTAGCGGGGTCCTACGAGCAGTACTTC. This sequence encodes CASSLGGLAGSYEQYF.